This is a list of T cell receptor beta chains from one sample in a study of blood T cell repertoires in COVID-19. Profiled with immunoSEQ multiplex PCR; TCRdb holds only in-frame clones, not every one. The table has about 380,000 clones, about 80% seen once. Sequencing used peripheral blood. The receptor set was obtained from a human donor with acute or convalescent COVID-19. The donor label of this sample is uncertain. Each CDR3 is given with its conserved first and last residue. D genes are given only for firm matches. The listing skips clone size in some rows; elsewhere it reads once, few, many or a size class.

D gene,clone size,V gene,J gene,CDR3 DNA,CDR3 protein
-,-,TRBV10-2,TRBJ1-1,TGCGCCAGCAGCGGTCGGCGGGGAGTCTCTGAAGCTTTCTTT,CASSGRRGVSEAFF
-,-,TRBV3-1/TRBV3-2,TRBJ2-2,TGTGCCAGCAGACTACAGGGTCTGACCGCCGGGGAGCTGTTTTTT,CASRLQGLTAGELFF
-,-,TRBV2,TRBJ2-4,TGTGCCAGCACTGAATCGGGGTTACTAGCCAAAAACATTCAGTACTTC,CASTESGLLAKNIQYF
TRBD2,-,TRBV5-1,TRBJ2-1,TGCGCCAGCAGCTTAAGAGGGACTAGCGGGAATATGAATGAGCAGTTCTTC,CASSLRGTSGNMNEQFF
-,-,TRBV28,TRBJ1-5,TGTGCCAGCAGAACATCAGGGAGCAATCAGCCCCAGCATTTT,CASRTSGSNQPQHF
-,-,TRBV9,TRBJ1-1,TGTGCCAGCAGCGTAGTATACGGGGAGAACACTGAAGCTTTCTTT,CASSVVYGENTEAFF
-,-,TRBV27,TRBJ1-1,TGTGCCAGCAGTTTATCCAGGGGCCACACTGAAGCTTTCTTT,CASSLSRGHTEAFF
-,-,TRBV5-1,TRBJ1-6,TGCGCCAGCAGCTCGGGGTCGGGCAGCTATAATTCACCCCTCCACTTT,CASSSGSGSYNSPLHF
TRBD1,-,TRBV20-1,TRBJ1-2,TGCAGTGCTAGTCACAGGGGTAACTATGGCTACACCTTC,CSASHRGNYGYTF
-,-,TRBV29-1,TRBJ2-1,TGCAGCGTTGCCGGCGGTAAGAACAATGAGCAGTTCTTC,CSVAGGKNNEQFF
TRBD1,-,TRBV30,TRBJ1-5,TGTGCCTGGAGTGGACAACAGGGGGTTGGTGGGCCCCAGCATTTT,CAWSGQQGVGGPQHF
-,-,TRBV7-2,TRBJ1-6,TGTGCCAGCAGCTTCAGGGATTATAATTCACCCCTCCACTTT,CASSFRDYNSPLHF
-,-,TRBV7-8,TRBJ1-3,TGTGCCAGCAGCCCCACACCCCGCTCTGGAAACACCATATATTTT,CASSPTPRSGNTIYF
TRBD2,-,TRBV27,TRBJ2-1,TGTGCCAGCAAGAAATCAACTAGCGCAAATTACAATGAGCAGTTCTTC,CASKKSTSANYNEQFF
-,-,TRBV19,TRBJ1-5,TGTGCCAGTAGTATATGGGGGGGACAGCCCCAGCATTTT,CASSIWGGQPQHF
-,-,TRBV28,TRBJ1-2,TGTGCCATAGGGGGTACAGGGCGTCTAAACTATGGCTACACCTTC,CAIGGTGRLNYGYTF
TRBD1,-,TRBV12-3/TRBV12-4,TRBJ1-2,TGTGCCAGCAGTCGCACAGGGGTCGGTGGCTACACCTTC,CASSRTGVGGYTF
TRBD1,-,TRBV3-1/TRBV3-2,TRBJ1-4,TGTGCCAGCAGCCCAGGCGACAGGGGGTTACTAGAAAAACTGTTTTTT,CASSPGDRGLLEKLFF
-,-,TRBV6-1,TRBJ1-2,TGTGCCAGCAGTGAACGGGATGAACCCTACACCTTC,CASSERDEPYTF
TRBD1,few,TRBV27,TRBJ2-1,TGTGCCAGCAGTCGTCGACAGGGGGTAAACAATGAGCAGTTCTTC,CASSRRQGVNNEQFF
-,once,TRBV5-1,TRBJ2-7,TGCGCCAGCAGCTTGTTTGGTGACAGCTCCTACGAGCAGTACTTC,CASSLFGDSSYEQYF
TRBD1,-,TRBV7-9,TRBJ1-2,TGTGCCAGCAGCGGGACAGGGAGTAACTATGGCTACACCTTC,CASSGTGSNYGYTF
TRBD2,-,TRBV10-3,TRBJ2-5,TGTGCCGCAAAGGGGGATAGCGGGGGTGAGACCCAGTACTTC,CAAKGDSGGETQYF
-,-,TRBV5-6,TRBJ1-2,TGTGCCAGCAGCCCAGAAATTGTTAACTATGGCTACACCTTC,CASSPEIVNYGYTF
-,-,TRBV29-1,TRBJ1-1,TGCAGCGCCTATAGCAGGGCCGGTGGATACACTGAAGCTTTCTTT,CSAYSRAGGYTEAFF
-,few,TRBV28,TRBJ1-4,TGTGCCAGCAGTTTAGAAGACAGGCACAATGAAAAACTGTTTTTT,CASSLEDRHNEKLFF
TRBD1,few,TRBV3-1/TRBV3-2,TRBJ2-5,TGTGCCAGCAGCCAAGAACGTTCGGCAGGGGGTAATCAAGAGACCCAGTACTTC,CASSQERSAGGNQETQYF
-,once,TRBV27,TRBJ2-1,TGTGCCAGCAGTTTTAGAAGGGGGAGCAATGAGCAGTTCTTC,CASSFRRGSNEQFF
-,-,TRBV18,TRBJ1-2,TGTGCCAGCTCACCAGGGCAGGGCCATGGCTACACCTTC,CASSPGQGHGYTF
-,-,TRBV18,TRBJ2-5,TGTGCCAGCTCAGTGGCTCGTGAGACCCAGTACTTC,CASSVARETQYF
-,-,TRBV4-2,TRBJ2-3,TGTGCCAGCAGCCAAGGGGTCCCAGCGGCTAGCACAGATACGCAGTATTTT,CASSQGVPAASTDTQYF
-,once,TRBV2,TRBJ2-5,TGTGCCAGCAGTTCCCCCAGCCAAGAGACCCAGTACTTC,CASSSPSQETQYF
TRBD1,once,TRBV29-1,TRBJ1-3,TGCAGCGCTGGGACAGGGGGTTATGGAAACACCATATATTTT,CSAGTGGYGNTIYF
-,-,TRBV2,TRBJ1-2,TGTGCCAGCAGTCCTAATGTGGGCAATGGCTACACCTTC,CASSPNVGNGYTF
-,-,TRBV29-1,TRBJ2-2,TGCAGCGTTGTACCGGCGGTCAACACCGGGGAGCTGTTTTTT,CSVVPAVNTGELFF
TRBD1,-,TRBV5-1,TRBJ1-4,TGCGCCAGCAGCTTGGGGACAGGGGTACGGGAAAAACTGTTTTTT,CASSLGTGVREKLFF
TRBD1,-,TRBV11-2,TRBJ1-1,TGTGCCAGCAGCGCTATTTTACCCGGGACAGGGGTCACTGAAGCTTTCTTT,CASSAILPGTGVTEAFF
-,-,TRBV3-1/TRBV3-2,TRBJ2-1,TGTGCCAGCAGCCAAGCTAGAGGGAGCAATGAGCAGTTCTTC,CASSQARGSNEQFF
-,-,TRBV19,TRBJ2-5,TGTGCCAGTAGTCCGCGTGGGGCTGGGGAGACCCAGTACTTC,CASSPRGAGETQYF
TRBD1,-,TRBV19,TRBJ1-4,TGTGCCAGTAGCAAGAAGACAGGGAAGGTTGAAAAACTGTTTTTT,CASSKKTGKVEKLFF
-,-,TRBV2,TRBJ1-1,TGTGCCAGCAGGCTGCAGGGGAGTGAAGCTTTCTTT,CASRLQGSEAFF
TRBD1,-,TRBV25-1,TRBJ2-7,TGTGCCAGCAGTCCCCGGACAGGGAGACCCTCCTACGAGCAGTACTTC,CASSPRTGRPSYEQYF
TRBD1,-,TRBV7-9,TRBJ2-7,TGTGCCAGCAGCTTTAGGGGGCGAAATCCCTACGAGCAGTACTTC,CASSFRGRNPYEQYF
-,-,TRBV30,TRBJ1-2,TGTGCCTGGAGTGTTCTCTATGGCTACACCTTC,CAWSVLYGYTF
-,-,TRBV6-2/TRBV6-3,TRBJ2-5,TGTGCCAGCAGTTACTCGTCGGGGAGAGAGACCCAGTACTTC,CASSYSSGRETQYF
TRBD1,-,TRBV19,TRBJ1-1,TGTGCCAGTAGTCAACCAGGACAGGCGACTGAAGCTTTCTTT,CASSQPGQATEAFF
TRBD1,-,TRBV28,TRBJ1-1,TGTGCCAGCAGACGACAGGGGTGGGGTACTGAAGCTTTCTTT,CASRRQGWGTEAFF
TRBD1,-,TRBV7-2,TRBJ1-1,TGTGCCAGCAGCTTCCCAGGGGGCGCGGTTGCGGGAGCTTTCTTT,CASSFPGGAVAGAFF
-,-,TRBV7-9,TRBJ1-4,TGTGCCAGCAGCTCCCCGGGGGGTGCAACTAATGAAAAACTGTTTTTT,CASSSPGGATNEKLFF
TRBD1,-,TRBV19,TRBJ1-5,TGTGCCAGTAGTCCCCAGGACAGGGGAAGCTATCAGCCCCAGCATTTT,CASSPQDRGSYQPQHF
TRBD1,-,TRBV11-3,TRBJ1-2,TGTGCCAGCAGCTTAGGACAGGGGCTCGTGGTATGTGGCTACACCTTC,CASSLGQGLVVCGYTF
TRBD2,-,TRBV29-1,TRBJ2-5,TGCAGCGTTGAGCCAGGGAGGGGAGAGACCCAGTACTTC,CSVEPGRGETQYF